The 17 T cell receptor beta chains listed next were all sequenced from one sample in a study of cytomegalovirus exposure and HLA in healthy donors (dated by TCRdb to about 2017). To prepare the library, the immunoSEQ multiplex PCR assay was applied. Sourced from immuneACCESS, this table was stored by TCRdb with only in-frame sequences that have V and J called. A share of the clones is absent; for the studies checked, an unresolved V gene accounts for under half, and the remainder has no known explanation. Present in this sample are fewer than 200,000 clones, 89% of which were seen just once. The ten largest clonotypes hold around 10% of the sample. Sequencing used PBMCs. The receptors originated from a woman aged 18-29 years in good health and CMV-seropositive.

The chain uses TRBV2 and TRBJ1-2; weak D call: TRBD1 (6 bases). CDR3 size: 14 residues. Trimming took 0 bases from V and 5 from J, leaving 10 bases between them. Germline V gene data show CDR1 as SNHLY and CDR2 as FYNNEI. CDR3: CASSEARTVYGYTF. CDR3 nucleotides: TGTGCCAGCAGTGAAGCCCGGACAGTTTATGGCTACACCTTC.

This chain joins TRBV7-9 and TRBJ2-7, with D possibly TRBD2 on 6 matching bases. This CDR3 has 13 residues. Germline CDR1 reads SEHNR; CDR2 reads FQNEAQ (reference sequence). The ends were cut back, 8 bases at V and 0 bases at J, with 11 bases in the middle. In DNA form, the CDR3 reads TGTGCCAGCGTTGGCGGGGCCTCCTACGAGCAGTACTTC. Protein: CASVGGASYEQYF.

In its sample, this clone was seen a few times. The chain recombines TRBV11-2 with TRBJ1-3; D unclear. Germline V gives CDR1 SGHAT, CDR2 FQNNGV. The CDR3 spans 12 residues. Trimming shortened V by 5 bases and J by 3 bases, and 5 bases separated the two germline ends. The CDR3 loop is CASSPSGNTIYF. The CDR3 nucleotides are TGTGCCAGCAGCCCCAGTGGAAACACCATATATTTT.

The chain combines TRBV7-9 with TRBJ2-6, with D uncertain. This CDR3 is 15 amino acids long. Trimming stripped 5 bases from V and 0 bases from J, with 8 bases between. Germline V gene lookup returns CDR1 SEHNR and CDR2 FQNEAQ (reference sequence). The CDR3 sequence: CASSRHLSGANVLTF. CDR3 DNA: TGTGCCAGCAGCAGACACCTCTCTGGGGCCAACGTCCTGACTTTC.

The V call is TRBV19, the J call TRBJ1-2; the match to TRBD1 covers 7 bases. Germline assignment: CDR1 LNHDA and CDR2 SQIVND (reference sequence). Germline trimming cut 3 bases from V and 5 bases from J; bases unmatched to any gene: 3. This CDR3 comprises 13 residues. The DNA of the CDR3 is TGTGCCAGTAGTATCGGCAGGGGGTATGGCTACACCTTC. Translation: CASSIGRGYGYTF.

The chain uses TRBV7-9 and TRBJ1-1, with D hard to call. The V gene's germline CDR1 is SEHNR and CDR2 FQNEAQ (reference sequence). V was pared by 2 bases and J by 4 bases, with 11 bases between. The CDR3 spans 14 residues. In DNA form, the CDR3 reads TGTGCCAGCAGCTTATTCGGGGTCGGCACTGAAGCTTTCTTT. This encodes CASSLFGVGTEAFF.

The gene calls are TRBV7-2 and TRBJ2-1; a possible D gene is TRBD1 (5 bases). Germline V gives CDR1 SGHTA, CDR2 FQGNSA. The CDR3 extends over 13 amino acids. The V gene lost 5 bases and the J gene lost 4 bases, with 9 bases spanning the gap. In DNA, the CDR3 is TGTGCCAGCAGCCGTAGACAGTACAATGAGCAGTTCTTC. Its translation: CASSRRQYNEQFF. Filled out from reference TRBV7-2 and TRBJ2-1, the complete variable domain reads GAGVSQSPSNKVTEKGKDVELRCDPISGHTALYWYRQSLGQGLEFLIYFQGNSAPDKSGLPSDRFSAERTGGSVSTLTIQRTQQEDSAVYLCASSRRQYNEQFFGPGTRLTVL.

V usage is TRBV5-1 and J usage is TRBJ1-4; no clear D gene. The CDR3 is made up of 15 amino acids. CDR1 is SGHRS and CDR2 is YFSETQ in the germline V gene. The ends were cut back, 4 bases at V and 8 bases at J, with 18 bases in the middle. The CDR3 DNA reads as TGCGCCAGCAGCGTTGCGGGGTCGCATGGCGAAAAACTGTTTTTT. This gives the protein CASSVAGSHGEKLFF.

V usage is TRBV10-3 and J usage is TRBJ2-5, with a possible D match to TRBD2 (6 bases). V was pared by 10 bases and J by 4 bases, with 19 bases between. There are 14 residues in the CDR3. The V gene's germline CDR1 is ENHRY and CDR2 SYGVKD. The DNA of the CDR3 is TGTGCCACAAGCGGGCTAGCAAATACAGAGACCCAGTACTTC. Its translation is CATSGLANTETQYF.

The V and J genes are TRBV28 and TRBJ2-2, with TRBD1 matching over 8 bases. The J segment lost 3 bases and the V segment lost 5 bases, leaving 2 bases of the junction unmatched. Germline V gene data show CDR1 as MDHEN and CDR2 as SYDVKM. The CDR3 is 14 residues long. In DNA, the CDR3 is TGTGCCAGCAGTGAGGACAGGGACACCGGGGAGCTGTTTTTT. Protein: CASSEDRDTGELFF.

The V call is TRBV11-3, the J call TRBJ2-3, with 8 bases identical to TRBD1. CDR1 and CDR2 from the germline V gene are SGHNT and YENEEA. The CDR3 has 15 amino acids. The V and J ends lost 5 bases and 0 bases, in that order; junction bases with no gene match: 4. The CDR3 coding sequence is TGTGCCAGCAGCAGACAGGGGACTAGCACAGATACGCAGTATTTT. Translation: CASSRQGTSTDTQYF.

The chain joins TRBV7-9 to TRBJ2-3, with 9 bases identical to TRBD2. With 5 bases clipped from V and 4 bases from J, the junction kept 10 bases outside the gene matches. Germline CDR1 SEHNR, CDR2 FQNEAQ (reference sequence). The CDR3 has 16 residues. The CDR3 DNA reads as TGTGCCAGCAGCCGGATCCCAGCGGGAGGCGCAGATACGCAGTATTTT. Amino acids: CASSRIPAGGADTQYF. Complete variable domain (other parts from reference TRBV7-9 and TRBJ2-3): DTGVSQNPRHKITKRGQNVTFRCDPISEHNRLYWYRQTLGQGPEFLTYFQNEAQLEKSRLLSDRFSAERPKGSFSTLEIQRTEQGDSAMYLCASSRIPAGGADTQYFGPGTRLTVL.

This rearrangement joins TRBV6-5 to TRBJ1-2; tentatively, D is TRBD1 (6 bases). From germline, CDR1 is MNHEY and CDR2 SVGAGI. The CDR3 loop spans 14 amino acids. V was trimmed by 5 bases and J by 4 bases, leaving 14 bases between them. CDR3 protein: CASSLTGYTYGYTF. The CDR3 coding sequence is TGTGCCAGCAGTCTGACAGGATATACCTATGGCTACACCTTC.

This clone was seen just once. The chain recombines TRBV18 with TRBJ1-1, with D maybe TRBD1 (5 bases). CDR3 length: 14 amino acids. CDR1 and CDR2 from the germline V gene are KGHSH and LQKENI. V lost 4 bases to trimming and J lost 5 bases, with 14 bases between them. For the CDR3, the DNA is TGTGCCAGCTCACAACAAGTTTCAGGGACTGAAGCTTTCTTT. This gives the protein CASSQQVSGTEAFF.

The chain has TRBV14 and TRBJ2-7; TRBD2 matches at 7 bases. The germline V gene has CDR1 SGHDN and CDR2 FVKESK. The CDR3 totals 14 residues. The V and J ends lost 4 bases and 0 bases, in that order; junction bases with no gene match: 3. The CDR3 loop is CASSLLAASYEQYF. In nucleotides, the CDR3 is TGTGCCAGCAGCCTTCTAGCGGCCTCCTACGAGCAGTACTTC.

The chain recombines TRBV5-6 with TRBJ1-2; D remains unclear. Trimming took off 1 base at V and 4 bases at J, with 5 bases between the two ends. This CDR3 contains 12 residues. Germline V gene data show CDR1 as SGHDT and CDR2 as YYEEEE. The CDR3 region is CASSLLSYGYTF. The CDR3 bases are TGTGCCAGCAGCTTGTTATCCTATGGCTACACCTTC.

This rearrangement joins TRBV7-9 to TRBJ2-7; 11 nucleotides agree with TRBD2. Germline V gene data show CDR1 as SEHNR and CDR2 as FQNEAQ (reference sequence). J gave up 2 bases and V 2 bases, and 14 bases lay outside the gene matches. The length of the CDR3 is 19 residues. CDR3 region: CASSLKSGLAAPGPYEQYF. The CDR3 coding sequence is TGTGCCAGCAGCTTAAAGTCGGGACTAGCGGCTCCTGGCCCCTACGAGCAGTACTTC.